The next 8 T cell receptor beta chains were all read from a single sample in a study of T cell clonality in common variable immunodeficiency. Generated by immunoSEQ multiplex PCR, the TCRdb table keeps only in-frame clones and is missing some. The sample has roughly 50,000 clones, none seen only once. What was sequenced was peripheral blood mononuclear cells. The source of these receptors is a person aged 18 to 70 in good health.

Turning to this clone: Read sequence stops 3 residues before the CDR3 end, and the germline J gene provides the missing end. The chain recombines TRBV18 with TRBJ1-6, with a possible D match to TRBD1 (5 bases). The V gene lost 9 bases and the J gene lost 8 bases, with 14 bases spanning the gap. Germline loops: CDR1 KGHSH, CDR2 LQKENI. The CDR3 is 13 amino acids. The CDR3 is CASQQRGDSPLHF. Incomplete CDR3 DNA: TGTGCCAGTCAACAGAGGGGTGATTCACCC. The full variable domain, in which reference TRBV18 and TRBJ1-6 provide the parts outside the CDR3, is NAGVMQNPRHLVRRRGQEARLRCSPMKGHSHVYWYRQLPEEGLKFMVYLQKENIIDESGMPKERFSAEFPKEGPSILRIQQVVRGDSAAYFCASQQRGDSPLHFGNGTRLTVT.

In this sample, this clone turned up many times. The CDR3 extends 3 residues past the end of the read, so its final part is completed from the germline J gene. The chain carries TRBV20-1 and TRBJ2-2; maybe TRBD1 (6 bases). Between the trimmed V and J ends, which lost 2 bases and 6 bases, there was a span of 16 bases. Germline values: CDR1 DFQATT, CDR2 SNEGSKA (reference sequence). The CDR3 extends over 15 amino acids. The CDR3: CSARNWKQGPGELFF. The part of the CDR3 DNA that was read is TGCAGTGCTAGAAACTGGAAACAGGGACCCGGGGAG.

This clone was counted many times. Sequencing ends 3 residues short of the CDR3 end; the germline J gene provides the rest. The chain combines TRBV6-2 or TRBV6-3 with TRBJ2-3; TRBD1 aligns across 12 bases. CDR1 MNHEY and CDR2 SVGEGT come from the germline V gene. V dropped 10 bases and J dropped 7; count of bases not matched to a gene: 12. This CDR3 comprises 15 residues. CDR3 residues: CAIAASGQGANTQYF. The CDR3 DNA, read in part, is TGTGCCATAGCGGCATCGGGACAGGGGGCTAATACG.

At least ten counts were recorded for this clone. The CDR3 DNA, read in part, is TGTGCCAGCAGCCGGGACAGTCCCTCTGGAAACACC. Its protein product is CASSRDSPSGNT. The whole CDR3 sequence reads CASSRDSPSGNTIYF. The chain joins TRBV2 to TRBJ1-3; 7 bases are shared with TRBD1. The CDR3 end is not reached by the read, which stops 3 residues before it; the germline J gene fills it in. Losses at the gene ends were 6 bases for V and 0 bases for J; bases not matched to a gene: 5. Germline CDR1 SNHLY, CDR2 FYNNEI. The CDR3 runs to 15 residues.

There are many counts of this clone. The read falls 3 residues short of the CDR3 end, and the missing part is taken from the germline J gene. This chain connects TRBV20-1 to TRBJ1-2, with TRBD1 identical over 10 bases. In germline, CDR1 is DFQATT, CDR2 SNEGSKA (reference sequence). Trimming took 0 bases from V and 4 from J; bases not matched to a gene: 8. The CDR3 totals 16 residues. This chain's CDR3 is CSARDSRDRGGYGYTF. Incomplete CDR3 DNA: TGCAGTGCTAGAGACTCCCGGGACAGGGGAGGCTATGGC.

The sample holds many counts of this clone. A junction boundary mismatches the germline segment, possibly from a read error. The read terminates 3 residues before the CDR3 end, so the remaining end is supplied by the germline J gene. J is TRBJ2-6 and V is TRBV4-2; D might be TRBD1 (6 bases). CDR1 is LGHNA, CDR2 YNFKEQ, per germline. The CDR3 totals 15 residues. CDR3 residues: CASSQDTRGANVLTF. The sequenced CDR3 bases are TGCGCCAGCAGCCAAGATACCAGGGGAGCCAACGTC.

At least ten counts were recorded for this clone. The covered CDR3 bases are TGTGCCAGCAGCTTGGGTGAAGGTCGGGATCAGCCC. Its protein is CASSLGEGRDQP. Given in full, the CDR3 is CASSLGEGRDQPQHF. The chain couples TRBV5-6 to TRBJ1-5; the D is unclear. Read coverage stops 3 residues before the CDR3 terminus; the germline J gene supplies the remainder. The CDR3 sequence is 15 residues long. CDR1 is SGHDT, CDR2 YYEEEE, per germline. The V and J ends lost 0 bases and 5 bases respectively, with 12 bases between them. The variable domain in full, completed from reference TRBV5-6 and TRBJ1-5, reads DAGVTQSPTHLIKTRGQQVTLRCSPKSGHDTVSWYQQALGQGPQFIFQYYEEEERQRGNFPDRFSGHQFPNYSSELNVNALLLGDSALYLCASSLGEGRDQPQHFGDGTRLSIL.

This clone was observed at least ten times. Coverage ceases 3 residues before the CDR3 finishes, and the germline J gene fills in the end. This rearrangement joins TRBV6-1 to TRBJ1-2; D is ambiguous. This CDR3 has 13 residues. Germline CDR1 MNHNS, CDR2 SASEGT. V lost 3 bases to trimming and J lost 5 bases, with 10 bases between them. The CDR3 is CASSEAGKYGYTF. CDR3 bases read: TGTGCCAGCAGTGAGGCGGGGAAGTATGGC.